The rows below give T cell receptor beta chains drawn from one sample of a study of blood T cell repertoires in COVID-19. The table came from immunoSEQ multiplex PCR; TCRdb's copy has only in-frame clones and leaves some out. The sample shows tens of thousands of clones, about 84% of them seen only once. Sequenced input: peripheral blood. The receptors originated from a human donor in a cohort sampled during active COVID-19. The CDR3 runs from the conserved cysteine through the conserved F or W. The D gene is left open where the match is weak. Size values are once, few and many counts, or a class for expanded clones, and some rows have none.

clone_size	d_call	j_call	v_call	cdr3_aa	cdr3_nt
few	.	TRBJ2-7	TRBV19	CASSRFLENYEQYF	TGTGCCAGTAGTCGCTTCCTTGAGAATTACGAGCAGTACTTC
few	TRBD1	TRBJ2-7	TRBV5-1	CASRTRTGGLEQYF	TGCGCCAGCAGAACAAGGACAGGGGGCCTCGAGCAGTACTTC
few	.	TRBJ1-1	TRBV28	CATAEGLEAFF	TGTGCCACCGCCGAAGGACTCGAAGCTTTCTTT
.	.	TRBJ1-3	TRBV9	CASSVGHDSGNTIYF	TGTGCCAGCAGCGTAGGACACGACTCTGGAAACACCATATATTTT
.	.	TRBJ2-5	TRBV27	CASSLWSGETQYF	TGTGCCAGCAGTTTATGGTCGGGAGAGACCCAGTACTTC
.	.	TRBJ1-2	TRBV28	CASREGYTMSGYTF	TGTGCCAGCAGGGAGGGTTATACTATGAGTGGCTACACCTTC
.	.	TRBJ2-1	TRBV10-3	CAITGERTASNEQFF	TGTGCCATCACTGGGGAGAGGACGGCATCAAATGAGCAGTTCTTC
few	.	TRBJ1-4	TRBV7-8	CASTETPGWSEKLFF	TGTGCCAGCACCGAGACCCCAGGGTGGAGTGAAAAACTGTTTTTT
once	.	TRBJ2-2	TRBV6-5	CASIEGVFTGELFF	TGTGCCAGCATAGAGGGAGTGTTCACCGGGGAGCTGTTTTTT
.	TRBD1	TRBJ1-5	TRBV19	CASSLTGGQHF	TGTGCCAGTAGTCTGACAGGGGGTCAGCATTTT
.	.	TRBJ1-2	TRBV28	CASSENRIAGYTF	TGTGCCAGCAGCGAAAACAGGATTGCCGGCTACACCTTC
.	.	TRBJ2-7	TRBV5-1	CASSAGRNYEQYF	TGCGCCAGCAGCGCGGGACGGAACTACGAGCAGTACTTC
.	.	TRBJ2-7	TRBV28	CASSRDNSYEQYF	TGTGCCAGCAGTCGGGACAACTCCTACGAGCAGTACTTC
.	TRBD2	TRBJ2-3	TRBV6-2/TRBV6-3	CASSYGAGSGDTQYF	TGTGCCAGCAGTTACGGAGCGGGGTCCGGGGATACGCAGTATTTT
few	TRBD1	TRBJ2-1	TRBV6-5	CASRPIAYTGDEQFF	TGTGCCAGCAGACCCATAGCCTATACAGGGGACGAGCAGTTCTTC
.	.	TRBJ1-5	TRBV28	CASSFSTGRGGNQPQHF	TGTGCCAGCAGTTTCTCTACAGGGAGAGGAGGCAATCAGCCCCAGCATTTT
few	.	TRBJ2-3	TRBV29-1	CSVDIGTDTQYF	TGCAGCGTGGACATAGGCACAGATACGCAGTATTTT
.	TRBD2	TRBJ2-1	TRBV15	CATSRRVLAGGHDEQFF	TGTGCCACCAGCAGGAGGGTACTAGCGGGAGGGCACGATGAGCAGTTCTTC
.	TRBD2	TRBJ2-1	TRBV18	CASSRLSGSRDNEQFF	TGTGCCAGCTCACGCCTCAGCGGGAGTCGAGACAATGAGCAGTTCTTC
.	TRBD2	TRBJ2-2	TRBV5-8	CASSFGGFTGELFF	TGTGCCAGCAGCTTCGGGGGGTTTACCGGGGAGCTGTTTTTT
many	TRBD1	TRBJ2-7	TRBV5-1	CASSLEPTGTASYEQYF	TGCGCCAGCAGCTTGGAACCGACCGGGACAGCTTCCTACGAGCAGTACTTC
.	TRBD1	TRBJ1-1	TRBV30	CAWRRWGTENTEAFF	TGTGCCTGGAGGCGGTGGGGGACAGAGAACACTGAAGCTTTCTTT